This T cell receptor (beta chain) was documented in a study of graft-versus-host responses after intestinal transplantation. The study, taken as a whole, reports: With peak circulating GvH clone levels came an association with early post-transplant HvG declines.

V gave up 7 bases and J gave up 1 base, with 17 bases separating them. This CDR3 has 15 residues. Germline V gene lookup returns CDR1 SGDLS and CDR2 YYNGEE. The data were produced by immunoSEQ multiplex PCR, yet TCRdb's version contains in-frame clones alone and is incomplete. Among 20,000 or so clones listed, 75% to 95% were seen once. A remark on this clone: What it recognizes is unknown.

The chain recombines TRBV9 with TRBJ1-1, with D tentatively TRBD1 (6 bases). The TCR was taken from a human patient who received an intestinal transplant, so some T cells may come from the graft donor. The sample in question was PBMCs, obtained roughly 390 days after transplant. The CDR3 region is CASYEVGGRNTEAFF. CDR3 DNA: TGTGCCAGCTATGAAGTTGGGGGGCGGAACACTGAAGCTTTCTTT.